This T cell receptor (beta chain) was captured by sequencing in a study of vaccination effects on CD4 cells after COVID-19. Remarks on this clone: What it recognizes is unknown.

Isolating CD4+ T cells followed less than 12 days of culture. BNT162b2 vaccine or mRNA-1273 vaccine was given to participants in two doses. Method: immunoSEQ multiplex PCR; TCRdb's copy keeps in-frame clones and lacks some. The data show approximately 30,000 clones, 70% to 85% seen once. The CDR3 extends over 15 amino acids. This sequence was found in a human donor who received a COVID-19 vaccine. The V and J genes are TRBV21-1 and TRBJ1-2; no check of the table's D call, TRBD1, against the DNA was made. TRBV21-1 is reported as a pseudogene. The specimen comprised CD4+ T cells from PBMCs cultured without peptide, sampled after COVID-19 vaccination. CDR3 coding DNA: TGTGCCAGCACTACCGGGACAGGGAGGACCTATGGCTACACCTTC. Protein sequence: CASTTGTGRTYGYTF.